These 27 T cell receptor beta chains were all obtained from the same sample, sequenced in a study of blood T cells in healthy people across ages. With a J-beta primer mix and a sample-barcoded 5' primer, a second PCR ran 7 to 11 cycles. MiXCR, applied by TCRdb to the 5' RACE reads, yields one record per CDR3 protein. The table shows some 1.4 million distinct CDR3 sequences, with around 39% occurring only once. Sequenced: blood. Every receptor here comes from a woman younger than 35 in good health.

The chain recombines TRBV7-2 with TRBJ2-7; D is ambiguous. The CDR3 is 12 residues long. V was trimmed by 1 base and J by 7 bases, leaving 8 bases between them. Germline CDR1 SGHTA, CDR2 FQGNSA. The CDR3 DNA follows: TGTGCCAGCAGCTTAGATGCGAATGAGCAGTACTTC. This translates into CASSLDANEQYF. The full variable domain, completed using reference TRBV7-2 and TRBJ2-7, is GAGVSQSPSNKVTEKGKDVELRCDPISGHTALYWYRQSLGQGLEFLIYFQGNSAPDKSGLPSDRFSAERTGGSVSTLTIQRTQQEDSAVYLCASSLDANEQYFGPGTRLTVT.

The chain carries TRBV12-3 or TRBV12-4 and TRBJ1-5; D not resolved. This CDR3 comprises 16 residues. The V end was cut by 6 bases, the J end by 1 base, with 16 bases between. Here the CDR3 DNA reads TGTGCCAGCAGCCCAACCTGGCCAGAAAGCAATCAGCCCCAGCATTTT. Translation gives CASSPTWPESNQPQHF.

This clonotype came up a few times. The V and J genes are TRBV5-1 and TRBJ2-7; 8 bases are shared with TRBD1. CDR3 length: 15 residues. CDR1 and CDR2 (germline): SGHRS, YFSETQ. V gave up 4 bases and J gave up 2 bases; unmatched junction bases: 8. The DNA for the CDR3 is TGCGCCAGCAGCCCGACAGGGGATACGACCTACGAGCAGTACTTC. Translating gives CASSPTGDTTYEQYF.

The V call is TRBV6-6, the J call TRBJ2-7; weak D call: TRBD1 (5 bases). The CDR3 has 13 residues. Trimming left V 7 bases short and J 3 bases short, with 13 bases between. From germline, CDR1 is MNHNY and CDR2 SVGAGI (reference sequence). CDR3 region: CASTGGRDYEQYF. CDR3 bases: TGTGCCAGCACGGGTGGCAGGGACTACGAGCAGTACTTC.

The chain recombines TRBV12-3 or TRBV12-4 with TRBJ1-1; possibly TRBD1 for D (5 bases). Trimming pared 1 base from V and 11 bases from J, leaving 8 bases between. This CDR3 spans 11 amino acids. The CDR3 DNA follows: TGTGCCAGCAGTTTAGGGGGGAGGGCTTTCTTT. Protein: CASSLGGRAFF.

This clonotype turned up a few times. The V and J genes are TRBV3-1 and TRBJ2-7; no reliable D call. The CDR3 consists of 14 residues. Germline CDR1 reads LGHDT; CDR2 reads YNNKEL (reference sequence). The ends were cut back, 1 base at V and 4 bases at J, with 11 bases in the middle. The CDR3 region is CASSQARSVYEQYF. CDR3 sequence (DNA): TGTGCCAGCAGCCAAGCCCGATCAGTGTACGAGCAGTACTTC.

The chain combines TRBV18 with TRBJ2-5; 7 nucleotides line up with TRBD2. The CDR3 consists of 18 residues. Trimming at V came to 0 bases and at J to 3 bases, leaving 13 bases not matched to a gene. The germline V gene has CDR1 KGHSH and CDR2 LQKENI. CDR3 region: CASSPPYRRRAGKETQYF. CDR3 in DNA: TGTGCCAGCTCACCACCTTATAGACGTCGAGCGGGGAAAGAGACCCAGTACTTC.

This clonotype came up a few times. The gene calls are TRBV7-2 and TRBJ2-1; TRBD2 agrees at 11 bases. The J segment lost 6 bases and the V segment lost 5 bases, leaving 3 bases of the junction unmatched. The CDR3 totals 14 residues. Germline CDR1 reads SGHTA; CDR2 reads FQGNSA. As DNA, the CDR3 is TGTGCCAGCAGCGTTAGCGGGGGGGCCAATGAGCAGTTCTTC. Protein product: CASSVSGGANEQFF.

The genes are TRBV20-1 and TRBJ1-5; maybe TRBD1 (5 bases). The germline CDR1 and CDR2 sequences are DFQATT and SNEGSKA (reference sequence). V gave up 5 bases and J gave up 4 bases, with 21 bases separating them. The CDR3 totals 16 residues. The CDR3 protein is CSAHRDSRLRNQPQHF. The CDR3 DNA follows: TGCAGTGCTCACCGGGACTCCCGGTTGAGAAATCAGCCCCAGCATTTT.

The chain's CDR3 is CASSRRRPYGYTF. DNA for the CDR3: TGTGCCAGCAGCCGTCGCCGGCCCTATGGCTACACCTTC. This rearrangement joins TRBV4-2 to TRBJ1-2; D gene uncertain. CDR1 and CDR2 (germline): LGHNA, YNFKEQ. Trimming cost V 4 bases and J 4 bases, with 10 bases left between them. This CDR3 has 13 amino acids.

This clonotype appeared a few times. This sequence joins TRBV4-1 and TRBJ2-3; D call uncertain. V was trimmed by 2 bases and J by 2 bases, leaving 8 bases between them. There are 14 residues in the CDR3. From germline, CDR1 is MGHRA and CDR2 YSYEKL. In nucleotides, the CDR3 is TGCGCCAGCAGCCAAAACGGATTCACAGATACGCAGTATTTT. Translating gives CASSQNGFTDTQYF.

The chain uses TRBV3-1 and TRBJ2-3, with 7 nucleotides matching TRBD1. V lost 5 bases, J lost 3 bases, and 11 bases stayed unmatched. The CDR3 extends over 16 amino acids. Germline CDR1 LGHDT, CDR2 YNNKEL (reference sequence). The DNA for the CDR3 is TGTGCCAGCAGCTCTGTTCGGGACAGACTAACAGATACGCAGTATTTT. It is translated as CASSSVRDRLTDTQYF.

This clonotype was seen only a few times. The chain couples TRBV7-9 to TRBJ2-5; TRBD2 might be the D (6 bases). Trimming left V 5 bases short and J 5 bases short, with 12 bases between. The CDR3 extends over 13 amino acids. CDR1 is SEHNR and CDR2 is FQNEAQ in the germline V gene (reference sequence). CDR3 nucleotides: TGTGCCAGCAGCCGGCGGGACGCGGAGACCCAGTACTTC. Translation: CASSRRDAETQYF.

This sequence joins TRBV20-1 and TRBJ2-7; 9 positions agree with TRBD1. The CDR3 totals 13 residues. V trimming: 0 bases; J trimming: 12 bases; junction bases outside the gene matches: 9. Germline assignment: CDR1 DFQATT and CDR2 SNEGSKA (reference sequence). This CDR3 is CSARDSTGGLAYF. The CDR3 DNA is TGCAGTGCTAGAGATAGTACAGGGGGCCTAGCGTACTTC.

This clonotype was found a few times. The rearrangement links TRBV27 to TRBJ1-1; D not resolved. The V end lost 3 bases, the J end lost 2 bases, and 10 bases lay between the germline ends. This CDR3 is built from 14 residues. In germline, CDR1 is MNHEY, CDR2 SMNVEV (reference sequence). CDR3 protein: CASSLHQTNTEAFF. CDR3 DNA sequence: TGTGCCAGCAGTTTGCACCAGACTAACACTGAAGCTTTCTTT.

The rearrangement joins TRBV24-1 to TRBJ2-3; 9 positions match TRBD1. This CDR3 comprises 16 residues. Germline V lookup: CDR1 KGHDR, CDR2 SFDVKD. V lost 3 bases and J lost 5; bases outside the gene matches: 8. The CDR3 loop reads CATSDQPGQGRDTQYF. CDR3 in DNA: TGTGCCACCAGTGATCAACCGGGACAGGGTCGAGATACGCAGTATTTT.

This clonotype has more than one count but fewer than ten. The CDR3 DNA follows: TGTGCCAGCAGCAACTTGGACAGGGGCAACAATGAGCAGTACTTC. This translates into CASSNLDRGNNEQYF. The chain links TRBV25-1 to TRBJ2-5; 9 nucleotides match TRBD1. The V gene end was trimmed by 6 bases and the J gene end by 11 bases; junction bases not matched to a gene: 16. CDR3 length: 15 residues. Germline V gene sequence: CDR1 MGHDK, CDR2 SYGVNS.

This chain links TRBV6-1 with TRBJ2-3; 14 positions agree with TRBD2. The length of the CDR3 is 19 residues. The trim removed 5 bases at V and 2 bases at J, leaving 12 bases unmatched. Germline loops: CDR1 MNHNS, CDR2 SASEGT. CDR3 bases: TGTGCCAGCAGTAAGCGACCCCGGACTAGCGGGGGGAACACAGATACGCAGTATTTT. The encoded protein is CASSKRPRTSGGNTDTQYF.

This clonotype has more than one count but fewer than ten. V and J are TRBV6-1 and TRBJ1-5, with D perhaps matching TRBD1 (6 bases). Germline-derived CDR1 and CDR2 are MNHNS and SASEGT. Trimming removed 6 bases from V and 3 bases from J, with 12 bases in between. The CDR3 length is 14 residues. Here the CDR3 reads CASREGGNNQPQHF. DNA for the CDR3: TGTGCCAGCAGGGAGGGGGGGAACAATCAGCCCCAGCATTTT.

This clonotype was detected ten times or more. The V and J genes are TRBV20-1 and TRBJ2-3; TRBD2 aligns across 10 bases. Germline V gene lookup returns CDR1 DFQATT and CDR2 SNEGSKA (reference sequence). The length of the CDR3 is 14 residues. V lost 6 bases, J lost 4 bases, and 7 bases stayed unmatched. The CDR3 DNA is TGCAGTGCAAAGAGCGGGAGGGAATCAGATACGCAGTATTTT. Translation gives CSAKSGRESDTQYF.

The chain is built from TRBV29-1 and TRBJ1-2, with 7 bases aligning to TRBD1. Germline V lookup: CDR1 SQVTM, CDR2 ANQGSEA. CDR3 length: 15 residues. V was clipped by 4 bases and J by 4 bases; unmatched bases: 12. The CDR3 DNA reads TGCAGCGTTGTTCCCTCCGGGACAGTACTCTATGGCTACACCTTC. This gives the protein CSVVPSGTVLYGYTF.

As for this clonotype: A read error may be the cause here, since a much bigger clone is one base away. This sequence joins TRBV7-2 and TRBJ1-3; D unclear. The CDR3 is 15 amino acids. Germline values: CDR1 SGHTA, CDR2 FQGNSA. This CDR3 is CASSLVDRRGNAIYF. CDR3 DNA sequence: TGTGCCAGCAGCTTAGTCGATAGGCGAGGAAACGCCATATATTTT.

This clonotype has a handful of counts. As DNA, the CDR3 is TGTGCCATCAGTGAGGGGGCATCAACCGGGGAGCTGTTTTTT. Residues: CAISEGASTGELFF. The rearrangement uses TRBV10-3 and TRBJ2-2; perhaps TRBD1 as D (5 bases). This CDR3 comprises 14 residues. V was trimmed by 2 bases and J by 5 bases, leaving 9 bases between them. Germline CDR1 reads ENHRY; CDR2 reads SYGVKD.

This clonotype was seen a handful of times. V and J are TRBV6-5 and TRBJ2-7; 12 bases align to TRBD1. The V and J ends lost 0 bases and 5 bases, in that order; junction bases with no gene match: 8. The germline gives CDR1 MNHEY, CDR2 SVGAGI. This CDR3 has 17 residues. The CDR3 DNA sequence: TGTGCCAGCAGTTACTCGAAGCGGGGACAGGGGGCTGACGAGCAGTACTTC. Translating gives CASSYSKRGQGADEQYF.

The chain combines TRBV4-2 with TRBJ2-1; TRBD2 aligns across 7 bases. Losses at the gene ends were 4 bases for V and 1 base for J; bases not matched to a gene: 10. Germline V gene lookup returns CDR1 LGHNA and CDR2 YNFKEQ. This CDR3 has 17 residues. CDR3 sequence: CASSLVGASGSYNEQFF. In DNA, the CDR3 is TGTGCCAGCAGCCTCGTTGGGGCTAGCGGTTCCTACAATGAGCAGTTCTTC.

This clonotype was recorded a few times. The chain combines TRBV21-1 with TRBJ2-7; the D segment call TRBD2 is taken from the table without a DNA check. TRBV21-1 is marked as a pseudogene. CDR3 size: 20 residues. The CDR3 region has the DNA TGTGCCAGCACCACAATATCCGGGACTAGCGGGAGGGCCATCCACAATGAGCAGTACTTC. It translates to CASTTISGTSGRAIHNEQYF.

The table lists this clonotype with a few counts. This chain links TRBV7-9 with TRBJ2-1, with TRBD2 matching 13 bases. The length of the CDR3 is 16 residues. V was clipped by 4 bases and J by 8 bases; unmatched bases: 8. The germline CDR1 and CDR2 sequences are SEHNR and FQNEAQ (reference sequence). CDR3 residues: CASSSARTSGGDEQFF. DNA of the CDR3: TGTGCCAGCAGCTCGGCTAGGACTAGCGGGGGAGATGAGCAGTTCTTC.